Included here is one TCR beta chain sequence, with context. Antigen unknown. This sample is drawn from a study of cytomegalovirus exposure and HLA in healthy donors. Notes on the study in general: Highly shared sequence variants in one cluster were likely a sequencing artifact.

The CDR3 runs 15 residues. Germline values: CDR1 SGHVS, CDR2 FNYEAQ. After removal of 1 base from V and 4 bases from J, the junction contained 7 bases not matched to a gene. In the PCR, 60 Vbeta and 13 Jbeta primers were used. Sequenced by immunoSEQ multiplex PCR; TCRdb stores in-frame clones only, minus some. The data show roughly 130,000 clones, around three quarters seen once. The V and J genes are TRBV7-6 and TRBJ2-7; TRBD2 aligns across 7 bases. Specimen: PBMCs. This clonotype was obtained from a man younger than 40 in good health and CMV-seronegative. DNA of the CDR3: TGTGCCAGCAGCTTAGTCGGCGGGAGTGCGTACGAGCAGTACTTC. Translation: CASSLVGGSAYEQYF.